The rows below give T cell receptor beta chains drawn from one sample of a study of blood T cell repertoires in COVID-19. Only in-frame clones appear in the TCRdb table, and some are missing; sequencing was by immunoSEQ multiplex PCR. The sample lists around 100,000 clones; about four fifths were seen once. Sample: peripheral blood. These TCRs come from a woman in her thirties or forties with acute or convalescent COVID-19. The CDR3 runs from the conserved cysteine through the conserved F or W. The D gene is left open where the match is weak. Clone size is stated in some rows and not others, as once, few, many or a class when expanded.

TRBJ1-6 TRBV19 14 TRBD1 - TGTGCCAGTCAGGACAGGAATTATAATTCACCCCTCCACTTT CASQDRNYNSPLHF
TRBJ1-6 TRBV3-1/TRBV3-2 13 - - TGTGCCAGCAGCCAAGAGAGGGTTACACCCCTCCACTTT CASSQERVTPLHF
TRBJ2-3 TRBV5-1 14 - - TGCGCCAGCAGCTTGGGTTCTAGCACAGATACGCAGTATTTT CASSLGSSTDTQYF
TRBJ1-5 TRBV5-1 15 - - TGCGCCAGCAGCACTGAGGGGGGGCACAATCAGCCCCAGCATTTT CASSTEGGHNQPQHF
TRBJ2-2 TRBV11-2 13 - - TGTGCCAGCAGCTTCTCGAACACCGGGGAGCTGTTTTTT CASSFSNTGELFF
TRBJ1-6 TRBV5-1 16 TRBD1 - TGCGCCAGCAGCTCGGACAGGGACTCCTATAATTCACCCCTCCACTTT CASSSDRDSYNSPLHF
TRBJ1-2 TRBV3-1/TRBV3-2 15 - few TGTGCCAGCAGAACCGACAGTGGGCCCTACTATGGCTACACCTTC CASRTDSGPYYGYTF
TRBJ2-2 TRBV5-1 15 TRBD1 - TGCGCCAGCAGAGACAGGGGCGCGAACACCGGGGAGCTGTTTTTT CASRDRGANTGELFF
TRBJ1-2 TRBV6-2/TRBV6-3 16 TRBD1 once TGTGCCAGCAGCAGATCCGACAGGGGAAGGGTCTATGGCTACACCTTC CASSRSDRGRVYGYTF
TRBJ1-4 TRBV2 17 TRBD1 - TGTGCCAGCAGTGAATGGTCATTGGGACAGCTAAATGAAAAACTGTTTTTT CASSEWSLGQLNEKLFF
TRBJ2-7 TRBV5-1 14 - - TGCGCCAGCAGGCCGTCCACAGGGTCCCTCGAGCAGTACTTC CASRPSTGSLEQYF
TRBJ1-5 TRBV19 13 - - TGTGCCAGTAGTATAGACAGCGATCAGCCCCAGCATTTT CASSIDSDQPQHF
TRBJ1-2 TRBV29-1 13 - - TGCAGCGTTCAGGGCGGAGGGAACTATGGCTACACCTTC CSVQGGGNYGYTF
TRBJ2-2 TRBV24-1 15 - - TGTGCCACCAGTCTAGGATCCGGGAACACCGGGGAGCTGTTTTTT CATSLGSGNTGELFF
TRBJ2-2 TRBV3-1/TRBV3-2 15 - - TGTGCCAGCAGCCAAAGACTGGTGGGCACCGGGGAGCTGTTTTTT CASSQRLVGTGELFF
TRBJ2-1 TRBV4-2 16 - - TGTGCCAGCAGCCAAGGGGTTAGGGGGGGGTTTAATGAGCAGTTCTTC CASSQGVRGGFNEQFF
TRBJ1-2 TRBV21-1 16 - - TGTGCCAGCAGCAAAATGTCCCACAGGGGGCTTCGTGGCTACACCTTC CASSKMSHRGLRGYTF
TRBJ2-5 TRBV21-1 18 - - TGTGCCAGCAGCAAAAACATGGGTAGCGGGGGCCCCTGGGAGACCCAGTACTTC CASSKNMGSGGPWETQYF
TRBJ2-6 TRBV19 16 TRBD1 - TGTGCCAGTAGCCGACAGGGGCTTATTGGGGCCAACGTCCTGACTTTC CASSRQGLIGANVLTF
TRBJ1-5 TRBV2 13 - - TGTGCCAGCATGAACAGGGCGGATCAGCCCCAGCATTTT CASMNRADQPQHF
TRBJ1-4 TRBV19 13 - - TGTGCCAGTAGTGTAAACAGGGACGAAAAACTGTTTTTT CASSVNRDEKLFF
TRBJ2-3 TRBV14 14 TRBD2 few TGTGCCAGCAGCGGACTAGCAGAAACAGATACGCAGTATTTT CASSGLAETDTQYF
TRBJ1-6 TRBV7-9 17 - once TGTGCCAGCAGCACATACCGGGGGAGCGGCGCCCATTCACCCCTCCACTTT CASSTYRGSGAHSPLHF
TRBJ1-1 TRBV2 14 TRBD1 few TGTGCCAGCACCCACGGGACAGGGCGGACTGAAGCTTTCTTT CASTHGTGRTEAFF
TRBJ2-2 TRBV30 15 - - TGTGCCTGGTCCCTGTTTGGCCTCTCCCCCGGGGAGCTGTTTTTT CAWSLFGLSPGELFF
TRBJ2-3 TRBV5-4 14 - - TGTGCCAGCCCCTCCGTCCCCGGCACAGATACGCAGTATTTT CASPSVPGTDTQYF
TRBJ1-2 TRBV6-5 15 - - TGTGCCAGCAGGGTGGAGGGAAACGGGGGCTATGGCTACACCTTC CASRVEGNGGYGYTF
TRBJ1-4 TRBV7-2 15 - - TGTGCCAGCAGCTTATTTTTGGCCGCGGGTGAAAAACTGTTTTTT CASSLFLAAGEKLFF
TRBJ2-3 TRBV11-2 11 - - TGTGCCAGCAGCTTCCCTGATACGCAGTATTTT CASSFPDTQYF
TRBJ1-1 TRBV12-3/TRBV12-4 13 - - TGTGCCAGCAGGCGTAACAGGAACACTGAAGCTTTCTTT CASRRNRNTEAFF
TRBJ1-5 TRBV19 13 - - TGTGCCAGTAGTCGACAGGCGTCGAATCCCCAGCATTTT CASSRQASNPQHF
TRBJ1-5 TRBV18 15 - - TGTGCCAGCTCACCATTCGGACAGAACAATCAGCCCCAGCATTTT CASSPFGQNNQPQHF
TRBJ1-2 TRBV7-8 18 TRBD1 - TGTGCCAGCAGCTTAAGGGGGACAGACTCGCTTATCCTCTATGGCTACACCTTC CASSLRGTDSLILYGYTF
TRBJ2-4 TRBV4-1 17 TRBD1 - TGCGCCAGCAGCCAAGATCGGGGACAGGCAACCAAAAACATTCAGTACTTC CASSQDRGQATKNIQYF
TRBJ2-1 TRBV9 17 - - TGTGCCAGCAGCGTAGGGCCCCACAGGGCACCCTACAATGAGCAGTTCTTC CASSVGPHRAPYNEQFF
TRBJ2-1 TRBV18 15 TRBD2 - TGTGCCAGCTCACCCATCCAGCGGGGGGCAGGCGAGCAGTTCTTC CASSPIQRGAGEQFF
TRBJ2-7 TRBV2 16 TRBD2 few TGTGCCAGCAGTGACTCTTTGCGGGGGGGCCTTTACGAGCAGTACTTC CASSDSLRGGLYEQYF
TRBJ2-4 TRBV5-6 14 - - TGTGCCAGCAGCTTGGCGTCGGCCAAAAACATTCAGTACTTC CASSLASAKNIQYF
TRBJ2-7 TRBV4-3 9 - - TGCGCCAGCAGCAGGGGTGAGGACTTC CASSRGEDF
TRBJ1-5 TRBV7-9 15 TRBD1 - TGTGCCAGCAGCTCGGACAGGGCCAGCAATCAGCCCCAGCATTTT CASSSDRASNQPQHF
TRBJ2-7 TRBV7-2 14 - - TGTGCCAGCAGCTTAGCGAGGCTACCCTTGGAGCAGTACTTC CASSLARLPLEQYF
TRBJ2-3 TRBV4-1 18 TRBD1 few TGCGCCAGCAGCCAAGTATCGTACGGGACAGGGAGCACAGATACGCAGTATTTT CASSQVSYGTGSTDTQYF
TRBJ2-1 TRBV5-1 16 TRBD2 - TGCGCCAGCAGCTTGGCCGCTCGGGGGGTATACAATGAGCAGTTCTTC CASSLAARGVYNEQFF